These 5 T cell receptor beta chains were sequenced from one sample in a study of T cells in tuberculosis. The time point: new active TB diagnosis, blood taken before or within 7 days of starting treatment. Data came from immunoSEQ multiplex PCR; TCRdb stores just in-frame clones and leaves some out. The table shows tens of thousands of clones, with about 91% occurring only once. The sample consisted of PBMCs, taken at tuberculosis diagnosis. All receptors derive from an adult with tuberculosis.

The rearrangement uses TRBV5-6 and TRBJ1-6; the D is unclear. This CDR3 has 13 amino acids. Germline CDR1 and CDR2: SGHDT and YYEEEE. Deletions cut 3 bases from V and 10 bases from J, with 11 bases between. The CDR3 DNA reads as TGTGCCAGCAGCTATGGAACGGGGTCACCCCTCCACTTT. Protein product: CASSYGTGSPLHF.

V is TRBV27 and J is TRBJ2-1; the match to TRBD1 covers 8 bases. CDR1 and CDR2 (germline): MNHEY, SMNVEV (reference sequence). The CDR3 consists of 16 residues. The junction had 13 bases not matched to a gene; V was cut back by 5 bases and J by 7 bases. The CDR3 DNA follows: TGTGCCAGCAGTCTCATCCTCCCCAGGGGGCCAAATGAGCAGTTCTTC. Its protein product is CASSLILPRGPNEQFF.

The chain joins TRBV4-3 to TRBJ1-6; 7 bases map to TRBD1. The germline CDR1 and CDR2 sequences are LGHNA and YSLEER. Trimming took 0 bases from V and 5 from J; bases not matched to a gene: 1. The CDR3 length is 15 residues. The CDR3 spells CASSQDTGDNSPLHF. The CDR3 nucleotides read TGCGCCAGCAGCCAAGATACAGGGGATAATTCACCCCTCCACTTT.

J is TRBJ2-1 and V is TRBV6-5, with 7 bases fitting TRBD2. Germline V lookup: CDR1 MNHEY, CDR2 SVGAGI. With V trimmed by 5 bases and J by 3 bases, 4 bases remained unmatched. This CDR3 contains 14 residues. CDR3: CASSRAGDYNEQFF. The CDR3 DNA is TGTGCCAGCAGTAGGGCGGGAGACTACAATGAGCAGTTCTTC.

The rearrangement uses TRBV18 and TRBJ2-3, with TRBD2 matching over 13 bases. This CDR3 region has 18 residues. Germline V lookup: CDR1 KGHSH, CDR2 LQKENI. Germline trimming cut 3 bases from V and 4 bases from J; bases unmatched to any gene: 10. Here the CDR3 DNA reads TGTGCCAGCTCACCTTGGACTAGGACTAGCGGGGGAGCAGATACGCAGTATTTT. Translating it yields CASSPWTRTSGGADTQYF.